Shown below are 11 T cell receptor beta chains from a single sample sequenced in a study of early T cells in non-severe SARS-CoV-2 infection. Each CDR3 protein gets one entry after TCRdb re-called the 5' RACE reads with MiXCR. Of approximately 35,000 distinct CDR3 sequences listed, approximately 7.1% are singletons. Sequenced material: whole blood, taken at baseline. These receptor sequences come from an adult who was a healthcare worker with PCR-confirmed SARS-CoV-2 infection or an uninfected control (not recorded which).

The chain carries TRBV7-9 and TRBJ1-1; a weak D match, TRBD1 (6 bases). From germline, CDR1 is SEHNR and CDR2 FQNEAQ (reference sequence). V dropped 1 base and J dropped 10 bases, with 7 bases sitting between them. CDR3 length: 11 amino acids. CDR3 in amino acids: CASSLGQAAFF. The DNA of the CDR3 is TGTGCCAGCAGCTTAGGACAGGCAGCTTTCTTT.

This clonotype was found many times. The genes are TRBV20-1 and TRBJ1-5; the match to TRBD1 covers 7 bases. This CDR3 region has 14 residues. Germline loops: CDR1 DFQATT, CDR2 SNEGSKA (reference sequence). Trimming at V came to 3 bases and at J to 6 bases, leaving 8 bases not matched to a gene. The CDR3 reads CSASIGQASQPQHF. CDR3 sequence (DNA): TGCAGTGCTAGTATAGGACAGGCGAGTCAGCCCCAGCATTTT.

This clonotype came up many times. J is TRBJ1-6 and V is TRBV20-1; D uncertain. This CDR3 has 14 amino acids. The germline gives CDR1 DFQATT, CDR2 SNEGSKA (reference sequence). V lost 6 bases to trimming and J lost 7 bases, with 16 bases between them. CDR3 protein: CSALRTANNSPLHF. CDR3 nucleotides: TGCAGTGCCCTCCGGACGGCCAACAATTCACCCCTCCACTTT.

The rearrangement uses TRBV7-2 and TRBJ2-7, with a weak D call TRBD1 (6 bases). The CDR3 length is 13 residues. Looked up from germline, CDR1 is SGHTA and CDR2 is FQGNSA. Trimming stripped 4 bases from V and 4 bases from J, with 11 bases between. The DNA for the CDR3 is TGTGCCAGCAGCTGGGGGCCTAAGTACGAGCAGTACGTC. Encoded protein: CASSWGPKYEQYV.

The V gene is TRBV4-1, the J gene TRBJ1-2; D unclear. V was clipped by 1 base and J by 0 bases, with 9 bases between them. CDR1 is MGHRA and CDR2 is YSYEKL in the germline V gene. The CDR3 has 15 amino acids. The CDR3 nucleotides are TGCGCCAGCAGCCAAGGCCCGTCAGCTAACTATGGCTACACCTTC. This gives the protein CASSQGPSANYGYTF.

This clonotype was counted a few times. The rearrangement uses TRBV29-1 and TRBJ2-2; unclear D gene. Looked up from germline, CDR1 is SQVTM and CDR2 is ANQGSEA. Deletions cut 1 base from V and 2 bases from J, with 8 bases between. The CDR3 is made up of 14 amino acids. The CDR3 protein is CSVEALKNTGELFF. The CDR3 bases are TGCAGCGTTGAAGCGCTGAAAAACACCGGGGAGCTGTTTTTT.

This clonotype was recorded at least ten times. A junction boundary mismatches the germline segment, possibly from a read error. The chain combines TRBV11-1 with TRBJ2-5; D ambiguous. The CDR3 has 14 residues. Looked up from germline, CDR1 is SGHAT and CDR2 is FQDESV (reference sequence). CDR3 region: CASSPTGPEEPQYF. The CDR3 DNA reads as TGTGCCAGCAGCCCGACCGGCCCGGAAGAGCCCCAGTACTTC.

This clonotype was seen ten or more times. The CDR3 DNA follows: TGTGCCAGCAGTTTCGGACTAGCGGGAGAAAGTCGTGGCACAGATACGCAGTATTTT. Amino acid sequence: CASSFGLAGESRGTDTQYF. This chain links TRBV6-5 with TRBJ2-3, with TRBD2 matching 13 bases. CDR3 length: 19 amino acids. Germline CDR1 is MNHEY and CDR2 is SVGAGI. The trim removed 4 bases at V and 1 base at J, leaving 11 bases unmatched.

CDR3 loop: CASQASEYNEQFF. The DNA of the CDR3 is TGTGCCAGCCAAGCTAGCGAATACAATGAGCAGTTCTTC. V is TRBV7-3 and J is TRBJ2-1; D may be TRBD2 (6 bases). Germline lookup yields CDR1 SGHTA and CDR2 FQGTGA. This CDR3 contains 13 residues. Deletions cut 8 bases from V and 4 bases from J, with 12 bases between.

The V gene is TRBV4-1, the J gene TRBJ1-5, with D hard to call. CDR1 and CDR2 from the germline V gene are MGHRA and YSYEKL. V lost 1 base and J 5 bases, leaving 9 bases between the germline ends. The CDR3 is 14 amino acids. The CDR3 bases are TGCGCCAGCAGCCAAGGCGGCGGGGATCAGCCCCAGCATTTT. This codes for CASSQGGGDQPQHF.

This clonotype was detected many times. The chain has TRBV29-1 and TRBJ2-1, with D unclear. Germline V gene sequence: CDR1 SQVTM, CDR2 ANQGSEA. The CDR3 sequence is 14 residues long. The germline V and J ends were trimmed by 4 bases and 2 bases, with 12 bases remaining between them. CDR3 sequence reads: CSVVGEATYNEQFF. The CDR3 coding sequence is TGCAGCGTTGTTGGGGAAGCCACCTACAATGAGCAGTTCTTC.